What follows are 30 T cell receptor beta chains derived from one specimen sequenced in a study of chemoradiotherapy in HPV16-positive cancers. Produced via immunoSEQ multiplex PCR; TCRdb's table is partial and in-frame only. The sample includes over 13,000 clones, more than 60% of them seen just once. This sample was gathered from a patient who underwent chemoradiotherapy. The source of these receptors is a human donor with HPV-associated anogenital cancer.

The chain has TRBV5-1 and TRBJ1-6; no clear D. CDR3 size: 16 residues. The ends were cut back, 5 bases at V and 0 bases at J, with 12 bases in the middle. Germline assignment: CDR1 SGHRS and CDR2 YFSETQ. CDR3 sequence (DNA): TGCGCCAGCAGACCGACGGAGAGCTCCTATAATTCACCCCTCCACTTT. Protein product: CASRPTESSYNSPLHF.

This chain links TRBV7-2 with TRBJ2-7; D is perhaps TRBD1 (6 bases). V was cut by 2 bases and J by 7 bases, with 30 bases left in between. The CDR3 has 19 residues. Germline V gene data show CDR1 as SGHTA and CDR2 as FQGNSA. In DNA, the CDR3 is TGTGCCAGCAGCTTATATACCGCTCCAGGGGCGCCCCGATATAGGGAGCAGTACTTC. Translation gives CASSLYTAPGAPRYREQYF.

The chain is built from TRBV21-1 and TRBJ1-2; TRBD1 is taken as the D call from the table, unchecked against the DNA. TRBV21-1 is classified as a pseudogene. The CDR3 is 16 amino acids. CDR3 loop: CASSKRSSDRNYGYTF. The DNA of the CDR3 is TGTGCCAGCAGCAAAAGGAGTTCGGACAGAAACTATGGCTACACCTTC.

For the CDR3, the DNA is TGTGCCAGCTCACCGGGACAGGTGTCCTATGGCTACACCTTC. It encodes CASSPGQVSYGYTF. V gene TRBV18 combines with J gene TRBJ1-2, with 8 bases matching TRBD1. V lost 3 bases, J lost 4 bases, and 4 bases stayed unmatched. Germline loops: CDR1 KGHSH, CDR2 LQKENI. The CDR3 loop spans 14 amino acids.

The rearrangement joins TRBV6-1 to TRBJ1-2, with D maybe TRBD1 (5 bases). The V gene's germline CDR1 is MNHNS and CDR2 SASEGT. The CDR3 spans 14 residues. V lost 4 bases to trimming and J lost 2 bases, with 11 bases between them. In DNA form, the CDR3 reads TGTGCCAGCAGTGTTTTTGCAGGGAACTATGGCTACACCTTC. It translates to CASSVFAGNYGYTF.

Here the CDR3 DNA reads TGTGCCAGTAGTATAGGCAATTACAATGAGCAGTTCTTC. Translated: CASSIGNYNEQFF. The rearrangement uses TRBV19 and TRBJ2-1; D remains ambiguous. The CDR3 spans 13 residues. Germline V gene lookup returns CDR1 LNHDA and CDR2 SQIVND (reference sequence). V lost 1 base, J lost 4 bases, and 5 bases lay in between. Together with reference TRBV19 and TRBJ2-1, the CDR3 gives the full variable domain: DGGITQSPKYLFRKEGQNVTLSCEQNLNHDAMYWYRQDPGQGLRLIYYSQIVNDFQKGDIAEGYSVSREKKESFPLTVTSAQKNPTAFYLCASSIGNYNEQFFGPGTRLTVL.

The chain links TRBV6-1 to TRBJ1-2; 12 nucleotides agree with TRBD1. Per germline, CDR1 MNHNS and CDR2 SASEGT. V gave up 6 bases and J gave up 2 bases; unmatched junction bases: 1. This CDR3 has 14 residues. For the CDR3, the DNA is TGTGCCAGCAGGGGACAGGGGGCGAACTATGGCTACACCTTC. Translation gives CASRGQGANYGYTF.

CDR3 coding DNA: TGCGCCAGCAGCCCCCGGCACAAGACCTCCAATCAGCCCCAGCATTTT. It encodes CASSPRHKTSNQPQHF. This chain joins TRBV4-3 and TRBJ1-5, with D uncertain. CDR3 length: 16 residues. Looked up from germline, CDR1 is LGHNA and CDR2 is YSLEER. The ends were cut back, 4 bases at V and 3 bases at J, with 16 bases in the middle.

V usage is TRBV28 and J usage is TRBJ1-2; D is undetermined. The CDR3 runs to 11 residues. V shed 6 bases and J shed 7 bases, with 9 bases lying between them. CDR1 is MDHEN, CDR2 SYDVKM, per germline. CDR3 in DNA: TGTGCCAGCAGCTGGTCCTTTGGCTACACCTTC. As protein: CASSWSFGYTF.

The chain links TRBV9 to TRBJ2-3; weak D call: TRBD2 (5 bases). Germline V CDR1 and CDR2: SGDLS, YYNGEE. Trimming took off 0 bases at V and 5 bases at J, with 16 bases between the two ends. CDR3 length: 16 amino acids. The CDR3 DNA follows: TGTGCCAGCAGCGTAGTTTCAAACCCCGGGGTAGATACGCAGTATTTT. Its protein product is CASSVVSNPGVDTQYF.

A single count supports this clone. J is TRBJ2-1 and V is TRBV7-2; TRBD2 matches 11 bases. Germline V gene data show CDR1 as SGHTA and CDR2 as FQGNSA. The CDR3 is 17 residues long. The V and J ends lost 3 bases and 0 bases, in that order; junction bases with no gene match: 4. As DNA, the CDR3 is TGTGCCAGCAGCTTTATAGCGGGGGGGCTCTCCTACAATGAGCAGTTCTTC. Translation gives CASSFIAGGLSYNEQFF.

This chain uses TRBV6-1 with TRBJ2-7; D gene unclear. The CDR3 is made up of 15 amino acids. V was clipped by 0 bases and J by 2 bases, with 11 bases between them. CDR1 and CDR2 from the germline V gene are MNHNS and SASEGT. CDR3 bases: TGTGCCAGCAGTGAAGCTCCGCTCGGAACCTACGAGCAGTACTTC. Its protein product is CASSEAPLGTYEQYF.

This clone was picked up a small number of times. The genes are TRBV10-3 and TRBJ1-2; D is ambiguous. CDR1 is ENHRY and CDR2 is SYGVKD in the germline V gene. This CDR3 contains 14 residues. V was clipped by 2 bases and J by 2 bases, with 9 bases between them. This CDR3 is CAISESQENYGYTF. CDR3 nucleotide sequence: TGTGCCATCAGTGAGAGTCAGGAGAACTATGGCTACACCTTC.

The chain combines TRBV10-3 with TRBJ1-2; D is uncertain. The V end lost 6 bases, the J end lost 0 bases, and 8 bases lay between the germline ends. The CDR3 has 13 residues. CDR1 and CDR2 from the germline V gene are ENHRY and SYGVKD. The DNA of the CDR3 is TGTGCCATCAGGGACGGCACTAACTATGGCTACACCTTC. This gives the protein CAIRDGTNYGYTF.

The J gene is TRBJ2-6, the V gene TRBV10-3; 8 bases match TRBD1. The ends lost 8 bases at V and 2 bases at J; junction bases unmatched: 8. CDR3 length: 16 residues. Germline V CDR1 and CDR2: ENHRY, SYGVKD. CDR3 protein: CAILDRVFAGANVLTF. The DNA for the CDR3 is TGTGCCATCTTGGACAGGGTGTTCGCTGGGGCCAACGTCCTGACTTTC.

This clone has only a few counts. This chain connects TRBV9 to TRBJ1-1; D gene uncertain. Per the germline V gene, CDR1 is SGDLS and CDR2 is YYNGEE. The CDR3 spans 14 residues. V was clipped by 2 bases and J by 2 bases, with 10 bases between them. The CDR3 protein is CASSVGVSNTEAFF. The CDR3 bases are TGTGCCAGCAGCGTCGGAGTGTCAAACACTGAAGCTTTCTTT. The complete variable domain, with remaining parts taken from reference TRBV9 and TRBJ1-1, reads DSGVTQTPKHLITATGQRVTLRCSPRSGDLSVYWYQQSLDQGLQFLIQYYNGEERAKGNILERFSAQQFPDLHSELNLSSLELGDSALYFCASSVGVSNTEAFFGQGTRLTVV.

This chain uses TRBV5-1 with TRBJ1-4, with TRBD1 matching over 8 bases. V lost 4 bases to trimming and J lost 3 bases; unmatched junction nucleotides: 5. The CDR3 sequence is 15 residues long. Germline V CDR1 and CDR2: SGHRS, YFSETQ. The CDR3 coding sequence is TGCGCCAGCAGCCCCCGGACAGGGCCTAATGAAAAACTGTTTTTT. Its protein is CASSPRTGPNEKLFF.

CDR3 in DNA: TGTGCCAGCAGTTTATTCAGGGAAACTGAAGCTTTCTTT. Translation: CASSLFRETEAFF. V usage is TRBV7-3 and J usage is TRBJ1-1, with a possible D match to TRBD1 (5 bases). This CDR3 region has 13 residues. Germline loops: CDR1 SGHTA, CDR2 FQGTGA. V shed 6 bases and J shed 5 bases, with 13 bases lying between them.

This chain links TRBV9 with TRBJ1-3, with unresolved D. Trimming took 0 bases from V and 4 from J, leaving 5 bases between them. Germline V gene lookup returns CDR1 SGDLS and CDR2 YYNGEE. This CDR3 comprises 13 residues. The chain's CDR3 is CASSVGGGNTIYF. Here the CDR3 DNA reads TGTGCCAGCAGCGTAGGAGGGGGAAACACCATATATTTT.

This clone was seen only a few times. The V and J genes are TRBV6-6 and TRBJ1-5; D unclear. Germline lookup yields CDR1 MNHNY and CDR2 SVGAGI (reference sequence). V lost 6 bases, J lost 6 bases, and 15 bases lay in between. The CDR3 contains 14 residues. The CDR3 coding sequence is TGTGCCAGCAGGGGAATGATTAGCGGTCAGCCCCAGCATTTT. This codes for CASRGMISGQPQHF.

This clone was detected only once. This chain uses TRBV7-2 with TRBJ2-6, with D unresolved. Between the trimmed V and J ends, which lost 5 bases and 5 bases, there was a span of 22 bases. Germline CDR1 SGHTA, CDR2 FQGNSA. The CDR3 has 18 amino acids. The CDR3 bases are TGTGCCAGCAGCAAAGGAGCATCCTCCTCGGGCTGGGCCAACGTCCTGACTTTC. Protein product: CASSKGASSSGWANVLTF.

The chain combines TRBV5-5 with TRBJ2-7; weak D call: TRBD2 (6 bases). Germline values: CDR1 SGHKS, CDR2 YYEKEE (reference sequence). V shed 4 bases and J shed 1 base, with 15 bases lying between them. The length of the CDR3 is 15 residues. The CDR3 region has the DNA TGTGCCAGCAGCCCGGTGGGGGGACGATCCTACGAGCAGTACTTC. Its protein product is CASSPVGGRSYEQYF. Full variable domain (rest looked up from reference TRBV5-5 and TRBJ2-7): DAGVTQSPTHLIKTRGQQVTLRCSPISGHKSVSWYQQVLGQGPQFIFQYYEKEERGRGNFPDRFSARQFPNYSSELNVNALLLGDSALYLCASSPVGGRSYEQYFGPGTRLTVT.

The J gene is TRBJ2-1, the V gene TRBV25-1; the match to TRBD2 covers 10 bases. Germline loops: CDR1 MGHDK, CDR2 SYGVNS. This CDR3 has 15 residues. Losses at the gene ends were 3 bases for V and 6 bases for J; bases not matched to a gene: 5. CDR3 amino acids: CASSDPAGGRNEQFF. CDR3 coding DNA: TGTGCCAGCAGTGACCCAGCGGGGGGGCGCAATGAGCAGTTCTTC.

The J gene is TRBJ2-7, the V gene TRBV5-1; no reliable D call. Germline V CDR1 and CDR2: SGHRS, YFSETQ. The CDR3 contains 14 residues. Deletions cut 2 bases from V and 3 bases from J, with 12 bases between. CDR3 sequence reads: CASSLGMGGYEQYF. The CDR3, as DNA: TGCGCCAGCAGCTTAGGGATGGGCGGCTACGAGCAGTACTTC.

The CDR3 sequence is CASSPRRGPSEQYF. The CDR3 DNA sequence: TGTGCCAGCAGCCCCCGAAGGGGGCCATCCGAGCAGTACTTC. The gene calls are TRBV11-2 and TRBJ2-7; 7 nucleotides agree with TRBD1. V lost 5 bases and J lost 6; bases outside the gene matches: 10. The germline CDR1 and CDR2 sequences are SGHAT and FQNNGV. The CDR3 has 14 amino acids.

The V and J genes are TRBV7-2 and TRBJ1-1, with TRBD1 identical over 9 bases. Trimming removed 1 base from V and 6 bases from J; junction bases left unmatched: 3. The CDR3 length is 14 residues. CDR1 and CDR2 (germline): SGHTA, FQGNSA. The chain's CDR3 is CASSLVQGASEAFF. CDR3 DNA: TGTGCCAGCAGCTTAGTACAGGGGGCATCTGAAGCTTTCTTT.

This clone was seen a few times. The chain uses TRBV7-2 and TRBJ1-3; D not certain. V was clipped by 7 bases and J by 4 bases, with 11 bases between them. Germline V gene lookup returns CDR1 SGHTA and CDR2 FQGNSA. The CDR3 runs to 13 residues. CDR3 bases: TGTGCCAGCACCCGGGTTTCGGGAAACACCATATATTTT. Translation: CASTRVSGNTIYF.

The chain carries TRBV28 and TRBJ1-5; D remains ambiguous. Germline V gene data show CDR1 as MDHEN and CDR2 as SYDVKM. The CDR3 contains 15 residues. V lost 2 bases, J lost 5 bases, and 13 bases lay in between. The DNA for the CDR3 is TGTGCCAGCAGTTTAATGGGAATGAGAGATCAGCCCCAGCATTTT. It yields the protein CASSLMGMRDQPQHF.

The CDR3 protein is CASRPIGTGDNQPQHF. In DNA form, the CDR3 reads TGTGCCAGCAGACCGATCGGGACAGGGGACAATCAGCCCCAGCATTTT. The V call is TRBV28, the J call TRBJ1-5; the match to TRBD1 covers 10 bases. The CDR3 extends over 16 amino acids. CDR1 is MDHEN, CDR2 SYDVKM, per germline. V lost 6 bases to trimming and J lost 3 bases; unmatched junction nucleotides: 8.

This rearrangement joins TRBV4-3 to TRBJ2-5, with D uncertain. Trimming cost V 0 bases and J 4 bases, with 6 bases left between them. Germline loops: CDR1 LGHNA, CDR2 YSLEER. The CDR3 spans 13 residues. In nucleotides, the CDR3 is TGCGCCAGCAGCCAAGATTGGGGAGAGACCCAGTACTTC. Translated, it gives CASSQDWGETQYF.